The rows below give T cell receptor beta chains drawn from one sample of a study of control samples from healthy donors and cancer patients. The data were produced by immunoSEQ multiplex PCR, yet TCRdb's version contains in-frame clones alone and is incomplete. The table has 45,000 to 70,000 clones, approximately 90% seen once. The sample consisted of PBMCs. Receptor source: a young man with colorectal cancer. Both conserved end residues are part of each CDR3. D genes are given only for firm matches. Part of the rows lack a size; the others show once, few, many or a class for expanded clones.

>TRBD1|TRBV19|15|once|TRBJ1-1
TGTGCCAGTAGCCGAACAGGGGGAGAGAGCACTGAAGCTTTCTTT
CASSRTGGESTEAFF
>NA|TRBV9|16|NA|TRBJ2-3
TGTGCCAGCAGCCTAGCCCCCATGACCCGCACAGATACGCAGTATTTT
CASSLAPMTRTDTQYF
>TRBD1|TRBV4-2|16|once|TRBJ1-1
TGTGCCAGCAGCCAAGGGACAGGGGGAGCGGGCACTGAAGCTTTCTTT
CASSQGTGGAGTEAFF
>TRBD1|TRBV7-2|15|NA|TRBJ2-1
TGTGCCAGCGTACTCGACAGGGATCGTGGGGGTGAGCAGTTCTTC
CASVLDRDRGGEQFF
>TRBD2|TRBV7-8|18|NA|TRBJ2-4
TGTGCCAGCAGCCCGTTTCCGGGACTAGACTTAGCCAAAAACATTCAGTACTTC
CASSPFPGLDLAKNIQYF
>TRBD1|TRBV3-1/TRBV3-2|19|NA|TRBJ1-4
TGTGCCAGCAGCCAAGTGGCAGGGGGCGCAGGGAGGAGGGGTGAAAAACTGTTTTTT
CASSQVAGGAGRRGEKLFF
>NA|TRBV7-9|15|NA|TRBJ2-3
TGTGCCAGCAGCTCCTACCGGGGGGCTACAGATACGCAGTATTTT
CASSSYRGATDTQYF
>NA|TRBV2|13|NA|TRBJ1-4
TGTGCCAGCAGCATAGGAAGGGGAGAAAAACTGTTTTTT
CASSIGRGEKLFF
>NA|TRBV13|17|NA|TRBJ1-3
TGTGCCAGCAGCCGAGGTGCCTACAGCTTCTCTGGAAACACCATATATTTT
CASSRGAYSFSGNTIYF
>NA|TRBV3-1/TRBV3-2|16|NA|TRBJ1-6
TGTGCCAGCAGCCAAACACCACGGAGATCCGTGTCACCCCTCCACTTT
CASSQTPRRSVSPLHF
>NA|TRBV6-5|15|NA|TRBJ1-2
TGTGCCAGCAGTTACGGCTCGGAGGCGGGAGGAAGCTACACCTTC
CASSYGSEAGGSYTF
>TRBD1|TRBV12-3/TRBV12-4|13|NA|TRBJ1-1
TGTGCCAGCAGCTACGGACAGGGCGATGAAGCTTTCTTT
CASSYGQGDEAFF
>NA|TRBV4-1|14|NA|TRBJ1-2
TGCGCCAGCAGCCCCGCCGGGGGGAACTATGGCTACACCTTC
CASSPAGGNYGYTF
>NA|TRBV4-1|16|NA|TRBJ2-2
TGCGCCAGCAGCCACATCGTTCGCGCGAACACCGGGGAGCTGTTTTTT
CASSHIVRANTGELFF
>NA|TRBV4-3|14|few|TRBJ2-2
TGCGCCAGCTCTCCCTTAGGCCCTACCGGGGAGCTGTTTTTT
CASSPLGPTGELFF
>NA|TRBV29-1|15|NA|TRBJ1-1
TGCAGCGTTTTGGGGGTCAAGGGTATGAACACTGAAGCTTTCTTT
CSVLGVKGMNTEAFF
>NA|TRBV3-1/TRBV3-2|16|NA|TRBJ1-6
TGTGCCAGCAGCCAAGTGGTCGGGCAGGGAGTTTCACCCCTCCACTTT
CASSQVVGQGVSPLHF
>NA|TRBV12-3/TRBV12-4|13|NA|TRBJ2-3
TGTGCCAGTACATCATACACAACAGGAGCGATGGATTTT
CASTSYTTGAMDF
>TRBD2|TRBV6-1|16|NA|TRBJ2-3
TGTGCCAGCAGTGAAACGGGAGGGGTCGGCACAGATACGCAGTATTTT
CASSETGGVGTDTQYF
>TRBD2|TRBV19|15|NA|TRBJ2-4
TGTGCCAGTAGTATAGAGCGGGGGATCAAAAACATTCAGTACTTC
CASSIERGIKNIQYF
>NA|TRBV7-2|13|few|TRBJ1-1
TGTGCCAGCAGCTTAGCGCGTCAGGGTGAAGCTTTCTTT
CASSLARQGEAFF
>TRBD2|TRBV7-2|15|NA|TRBJ2-5
TGTGCCAGCAGCCCCAGCGGGGGGGCGGTAGAGACCCAGTACTTC
CASSPSGGAVETQYF
>TRBD2|TRBV9|18|NA|TRBJ2-2
TGTGCCAGCAGCGTAGTCTCTGTAGCGGGGGGATACACCGGGGAGCTGTTTTTT
CASSVVSVAGGYTGELFF
>NA|TRBV9|14|NA|TRBJ2-4
TGTGCCAGCAGCCCTCAGCAATACCCAAACATTCAGTACTTC
CASSPQQYPNIQYF
>NA|TRBV14|16|NA|TRBJ2-7
TGTGCCAGCAGCCAAGAGAGTGACGGAAGCTCCTACGAGCAGTACTTC
CASSQESDGSSYEQYF
>TRBD1|TRBV7-9|16|NA|TRBJ2-7
TGTGCCAGCAGCTCCACGACAGGGGGCAACTCCTACGAGCAGTACTTC
CASSSTTGGNSYEQYF
>NA|TRBV14|16|NA|TRBJ1-3
TGTGCCAGCAGCCAAGTCCGCGGGACGGCTGGAAACACCATATATTTT
CASSQVRGTAGNTIYF